This TCR beta chain was obtained from a study of T cell responses to AZD1222 COVID-19 vaccine. The data were produced by immunoSEQ multiplex PCR, yet TCRdb's version contains in-frame clones alone and is incomplete. Here the sample spans roughly 150,000 clones, 87% being singletons. The clonotype comes from an adult who received the AZD1222 COVID-19 vaccine. The sequences come from peripheral blood, collected 28 days after the second AZD1222 dose.

CDR3 DNA sequence: TGTGCCAGCTCAGCATCTAGCGGGAGAAACTACGAGCAGTACTTC. It translates to CASSASSGRNYEQYF. The gene calls are TRBV18 and TRBJ2-7; 10 bases match TRBD2. Germline V lookup: CDR1 KGHSH, CDR2 LQKENI. The CDR3 totals 15 residues. J lost 3 bases, V lost 5 bases, and 7 bases had no gene match.